This passage covers 16 T cell receptor beta chains from one sample sequenced in a study of blood T cell repertoires in COVID-19. Generated by immunoSEQ multiplex PCR, the TCRdb table keeps only in-frame clones and is missing some. The sample shows approximately 240,000 clones, about four fifths of them seen only once. Source material: peripheral blood. These receptors were collected from a man aged 50 or older with acute or convalescent COVID-19.

This chain links TRBV27 with TRBJ2-7, with 7 nucleotides matching TRBD2. Trimming took 2 bases from V and 2 from J; bases not matched to a gene: 6. The CDR3 loop spans 15 amino acids. Germline V gene sequence: CDR1 MNHEY, CDR2 SMNVEV (reference sequence). Written as DNA, the CDR3 is TGTGCCAGCAGTTTAAAGTTCGCGGGAGCCTACGAGCAGTACTTC. Amino acids: CASSLKFAGAYEQYF.

The V call is TRBV5-1, the J call TRBJ1-3; D not certain. CDR1 is SGHRS and CDR2 is YFSETQ in the germline V gene. This CDR3 has 17 amino acids. V lost 4 bases to trimming and J lost 2 bases, with 19 bases between them. Written as DNA, the CDR3 is TGCGCCAGCAGCGAGACGTTGGGAGGGTCAACTGGAAACACCATATATTTT. Encoded protein: CASSETLGGSTGNTIYF.

V and J are TRBV7-9 and TRBJ1-3; maybe TRBD1 (5 bases). V dropped 5 bases and J dropped 4 bases, with 18 bases sitting between them. This CDR3 comprises 16 residues. Germline V gene data show CDR1 as SEHNR and CDR2 as FQNEAQ (reference sequence). CDR3 in amino acids: CASSPFGGAGGNTIYF. CDR3 coding DNA: TGTGCCAGCAGCCCCTTCGGCGGGGCGGGAGGAAACACCATATATTTT.

This chain uses TRBV19 with TRBJ1-5; D not certain. Germline CDR1 reads LNHDA; CDR2 reads SQIVND (reference sequence). The V end was cut by 7 bases, the J end by 9 bases, with 22 bases between. This CDR3 contains 15 residues. This CDR3 reads CASNSGRQLVGPQHF. CDR3 DNA: TGTGCCAGTAACAGCGGTCGGCAATTGGTGGGGCCCCAGCATTTT.

The chain carries TRBV6-5 and TRBJ1-6, with 7 positions matching TRBD1. This CDR3 contains 15 residues. Trimming took 6 bases from V and 3 from J; bases not matched to a gene: 5. Looked up from germline, CDR1 is MNHEY and CDR2 is SVGAGI. The CDR3 DNA reads as TGTGCCAGCAGGGAGACAGGGATCTATAATTCACCCCTCCACTTT. It encodes CASRETGIYNSPLHF.

CDR3 amino acids: CAISTSGSPQETQYF. In DNA, the CDR3 is TGTGCCATCAGCACTAGCGGGTCCCCTCAAGAGACCCAGTACTTC. This chain joins TRBV10-3 and TRBJ2-5, with TRBD2 matching over 9 bases. The CDR3 runs to 15 residues. Trimming at V came to 6 bases and at J to 2 bases, leaving 7 bases not matched to a gene. Germline CDR1 ENHRY, CDR2 SYGVKD.

V usage is TRBV6-5 and J usage is TRBJ1-6; 7 bases are shared with TRBD1. J gave up 10 bases and V 6 bases, and 6 bases lay outside the gene matches. Germline CDR1 and CDR2: MNHEY and SVGAGI. The CDR3 runs to 13 residues. As DNA, the CDR3 is TGTGCCAGCAGGCCGACAGGGCCCTCACCCCTCCACTTT. As protein: CASRPTGPSPLHF.

This clone was seen only once. This chain joins TRBV7-3 and TRBJ2-3; 8 bases agree with TRBD1. The V and J ends lost 1 base and 1 base, in that order; junction bases with no gene match: 1. This CDR3 comprises 15 residues. The germline gives CDR1 SGHTA, CDR2 FQGTGA. CDR3 nucleotides: TGTGCCAGCAGCTTAATGACAGGGGGCACAGATACGCAGTATTTT. Residues: CASSLMTGGTDTQYF. Drawing the rest from reference TRBV7-3 and TRBJ2-3, the complete variable domain is GAGVSQTPSNKVTEKGKYVELRCDPISGHTALYWYRQSLGQGPEFLIYFQGTGAADDSGLPNDRFFAVRPEGSVSTLKIQRTERGDSAVYLCASSLMTGGTDTQYFGPGTRLTVL.

Points on this clone: Germline and junction disagree at one end, which may indicate a read error. This chain links TRBV28 with TRBJ2-7; a weak D match, TRBD1 (6 bases). The V gene's germline CDR1 is MDHEN and CDR2 SYDVKM. CDR3 size: 16 residues. The CDR3 sequence: CASSLQGAIRSHEQYF. DNA of the CDR3: TGTGCCAGCAGTCTACAGGGCGCTATTCGCTCCCACGAGCAGTACTTC.

The V and J genes are TRBV28 and TRBJ2-2; D possibly corresponds to TRBD2 (5 bases). CDR1 and CDR2 from the germline V gene are MDHEN and SYDVKM. This CDR3 comprises 15 residues. V was clipped by 1 base and J by 6 bases, with 12 bases between them. CDR3 bases: TGTGCCAGCAGTTTATTGGGGAGCGGATCCGGGGAGCTGTTTTTT. Its protein product is CASSLLGSGSGELFF.

This rearrangement joins TRBV5-1 to TRBJ2-7; tentatively, D is TRBD2 (5 bases). V shed 2 bases and J shed 5 bases, with 14 bases lying between them. Germline values: CDR1 SGHRS, CDR2 YFSETQ. CDR3 length: 14 amino acids. DNA for the CDR3: TGCGCCAGCAGCTTCTCTAGCATGCTGAACGAGCAGTACTTC. Residues: CASSFSSMLNEQYF.

The sample holds a few counts of this clone. The chain has TRBV15 and TRBJ1-6, with D possibly TRBD1 on 6 matching bases. The ends were cut back, 5 bases at V and 4 bases at J, with 15 bases in the middle. Germline V CDR1 and CDR2: LNHNV, YYDKDF (reference sequence). The CDR3 runs to 16 residues. The chain's CDR3 is CATSGPWTDYNSPLHF. CDR3 DNA sequence: TGTGCCACCAGCGGTCCCTGGACAGATTATAATTCACCCCTCCACTTT.

The V gene is TRBV27, the J gene TRBJ2-7, with TRBD1 as a possible D gene (6 bases). This CDR3 contains 14 residues. The V end lost 1 base, the J end lost 3 bases, and 10 bases lay between the germline ends. The germline V gene encodes CDR1 MNHEY and CDR2 SMNVEV (reference sequence). DNA of the CDR3: TGTGCCAGCAGTTTATGGGGCAGGGGCTACGAGCAGTACTTC. It codes for CASSLWGRGYEQYF.

V and J are TRBV28 and TRBJ1-5; no clear D gene. The CDR3 covers 15 residues. Per the germline V gene, CDR1 is MDHEN and CDR2 is SYDVKM. V shed 10 bases and J shed 4 bases, with 20 bases lying between them. CDR3 residues: CATEGLGRGNQPQHF. The CDR3 DNA reads TGTGCCACTGAAGGTCTGGGGAGAGGGAATCAGCCCCAGCATTTT.

The genes are TRBV3-1 (or the pseudogene TRBV3-2) and TRBJ2-3; 9 bases fit TRBD2. The CDR3 is 13 residues long. The germline CDR1 and CDR2 sequences are LGHDT and YNNKEL (reference sequence). After removal of 7 bases from V and 5 bases from J, the junction contained 4 bases not matched to a gene. CDR3 bases: TGTGCCAGCACGCTTAGCGGGGGAGATACGCAGTATTTT. This sequence encodes CASTLSGGDTQYF.

V is TRBV13 and J is TRBJ2-3, with 10 bases matching TRBD2. The V gene end was trimmed by 6 bases and the J gene end by 6 bases; junction bases not matched to a gene: 6. The length of the CDR3 is 14 residues. Germline CDR1 is PRHDT and CDR2 is FYEKMQ (reference sequence). The CDR3 nucleotides read TGTGCCAGCAGGGTAGCGGGAGGAGGGGATACGCAGTATTTT. Translation: CASRVAGGGDTQYF.